The 27 T cell receptor beta chains reported below all come from one sample, sequenced in a study of response to subunit inactivated influenza vaccine. TCRdb re-called the RT-PCR reads with MiXCR, one entry per CDR3 protein. This table has 630,000 or so distinct CDR3 sequences, 15% to 17% appearing once. The specimen was PBMCs from blood, collected approximately 12 days after vaccination. Receptors originate from a man aged 50-60 years who received an inactivated influenza vaccine.

This chain joins TRBV12-3 or TRBV12-4 and TRBJ1-1; D ambiguous. The ends were cut back, 3 bases at V and 7 bases at J, with 15 bases in the middle. This CDR3 is 14 amino acids long. The CDR3: CASSFLQEGGEAFF. The CDR3 nucleotides read TGTGCCAGCAGTTTCTTGCAAGAAGGAGGTGAAGCTTTCTTT.

This clonotype was detected only a few times. The V and J genes are TRBV5-6 and TRBJ2-7; the match to TRBD1 covers 8 bases. The CDR3 loop spans 13 amino acids. The junction had 7 bases not matched to a gene; V was cut back by 4 bases and J by 7 bases. Germline assignment: CDR1 SGHDT and CDR2 YYEEEE. Here the CDR3 DNA reads TGTGCCAGCAGCCTGACACAGGGGGAAGAGCAGTACTTC. Its protein product is CASSLTQGEEQYF.

The table lists this clonotype with many counts. The rearrangement joins TRBV10-2 to TRBJ2-3, with 7 bases aligning to TRBD2. Germline lookup yields CDR1 WSHSY and CDR2 SAAADI. The CDR3 sequence is 15 residues long. The trim removed 6 bases at V and 2 bases at J, leaving 8 bases unmatched. For the CDR3, the DNA is TGCGCCAGCAGGGCTACTAGCGTCTACACAGATACGCAGTATTTT. This encodes CASRATSVYTDTQYF.

The V call is TRBV20-1, the J call TRBJ1-4; unclear D gene. CDR1 DFQATT and CDR2 SNEGSKA come from the germline V gene (reference sequence). CDR3 length: 12 residues. The V gene lost 4 bases and the J gene lost 8 bases, with 11 bases spanning the gap. CDR3 loop: CSATRPGEKLFF. The DNA of the CDR3 is TGCAGTGCTACCCGGCCTGGCGAAAAACTGTTTTTT.

This chain links TRBV15 with TRBJ2-3; the D is unclear. This CDR3 comprises 15 residues. Germline CDR1 and CDR2: LNHNV and YYDKDF (reference sequence). V was trimmed by 1 base and J by 0 bases, leaving 8 bases between them. The CDR3 nucleotides are TGTGCCACCAGCAGAGTGTTAGAAAGCACAGATACGCAGTATTTT. As protein: CATSRVLESTDTQYF.

This clonotype was seen only a few times. The rearrangement uses TRBV24-1 and TRBJ2-2, with TRBD2 as a possible D gene (6 bases). Trimming shortened V by 9 bases and J by 5 bases, and 15 bases separated the two germline ends. The CDR3 spans 14 residues. Germline CDR1 reads KGHDR; CDR2 reads SFDVKD. This CDR3 is CATAGTPITGELFF. The CDR3 DNA follows: TGTGCCACCGCCGGGACTCCCATAACCGGGGAGCTGTTTTTT.

The table lists this clonotype with a few counts. V is TRBV20-1 and J is TRBJ1-4; D gene ambiguous. In germline, CDR1 is DFQATT, CDR2 SNEGSKA (reference sequence). CDR3 length: 13 residues. Trimming shortened V by 5 bases and J by 0 bases, and 7 bases separated the two germline ends. CDR3 DNA sequence: TGCAGTGCTGTGGGAGCAACTAATGAAAAACTGTTTTTT. Translation gives CSAVGATNEKLFF.

This clonotype has just a few counts. A much more abundant neighbour one base away suggests this may be a read error. The chain is built from TRBV3-1 and TRBJ1-1; D is uncertain. The CDR3 totals 13 residues. Germline lookup yields CDR1 LGHDT and CDR2 YNNKEL (reference sequence). Trimming stripped 2 bases from V and 1 base from J, with 5 bases between. The CDR3 reads CASSQRQNTEAFF. CDR3 nucleotides: TGTGCCAGCAGCCAAAGACAGAACACTGAAGCTTTCTTT.

This clonotype occurred a few times. The chain couples TRBV20-1 to TRBJ2-3, with 11 nucleotides matching TRBD2. V lost 6 bases and J lost 2; bases outside the gene matches: 7. The CDR3 contains 15 residues. The germline V gene has CDR1 DFQATT and CDR2 SNEGSKA (reference sequence). CDR3 residues: CSALGTSGFTDTQYF. For the CDR3, the DNA is TGCAGTGCGCTTGGGACTAGCGGCTTCACAGATACGCAGTATTTT.

The genes are TRBV7-2 and TRBJ1-2; 10 bases are shared with TRBD1. Germline-derived CDR1 and CDR2 are SGHTA and FQGNSA. The CDR3 is 17 amino acids. V trimming: 1 base; J trimming: 6 bases; junction bases outside the gene matches: 11. This CDR3 reads CASSLVGPGTGDDGYTF. In nucleotides, the CDR3 is TGTGCCAGCAGCTTAGTAGGTCCCGGGACAGGGGACGATGGCTACACCTTC.

The rearrangement joins TRBV20-1 to TRBJ2-5; maybe TRBD2 (6 bases). Germline-derived CDR1 and CDR2 are DFQATT and SNEGSKA (reference sequence). Trimming took 4 bases from V and 1 from J, leaving 16 bases between them. The CDR3 runs to 15 residues. CDR3 residues: CSATAVAGSQETQYF. CDR3 bases: TGCAGTGCTACCGCGGTGGCGGGGAGCCAAGAGACCCAGTACTTC.

This chain uses TRBV25-1 with TRBJ1-3, with D perhaps matching TRBD1 (5 bases). Germline V gene lookup returns CDR1 MGHDK and CDR2 SYGVNS. This CDR3 is 12 amino acids long. V was shortened by 1 base and J by 14 bases, with 12 bases between the two germline ends. The CDR3: CASSESSQGLYF. The CDR3 DNA reads as TGTGCCAGCAGTGAATCCTCCCAGGGTCTATATTTT.

This rearrangement joins TRBV7-9 to TRBJ2-2, with D hard to call. The germline V gene has CDR1 SEHNR and CDR2 FQNEAQ (reference sequence). Trimming cost V 8 bases and J 2 bases, with 9 bases left between them. The CDR3 is 13 amino acids. As DNA, the CDR3 is TGTGCCAGCCCGGATTCTAACACCGGGGAGCTGTTTTTT. Translation gives CASPDSNTGELFF.

This clonotype was found a few times. V is TRBV12-3 or TRBV12-4 and J is TRBJ2-3, with 7 bases identical to TRBD1. This CDR3 is 16 amino acids long. With V trimmed by 6 bases and J by 0 bases, 9 bases remained unmatched. CDR3 loop: CASSSSGTESTDTQYF. The CDR3 nucleotides read TGTGCCAGCAGCTCGTCCGGGACAGAGAGCACAGATACGCAGTATTTT.

This clonotype occurred many times. The chain combines TRBV29-1 with TRBJ2-7, with D unresolved. Germline V lookup: CDR1 SQVTM, CDR2 ANQGSEA. The V and J ends lost 5 bases and 0 bases respectively, with 11 bases between them. The CDR3 is made up of 13 amino acids. The CDR3 spells CSVLPGDSYEQYF. For the CDR3, the DNA is TGCAGCGTTCTTCCAGGAGACTCCTACGAGCAGTACTTC.

This chain joins TRBV15 and TRBJ2-1; D unresolved. The CDR3 extends over 15 amino acids. With 3 bases removed from V and 8 bases from J, the gap between germline ends came to 17 bases. The germline CDR1 and CDR2 sequences are LNHNV and YYDKDF (reference sequence). The chain's CDR3 is CATSRTLQERHEQFF. The CDR3, as DNA: TGTGCCACCAGCAGGACCCTCCAAGAGCGACATGAGCAGTTCTTC.

The J gene is TRBJ2-2, the V gene TRBV7-2; D uncertain. The V end lost 0 bases, the J end lost 5 bases, and 7 bases lay between the germline ends. The CDR3 is 14 amino acids. Germline values: CDR1 SGHTA, CDR2 FQGNSA. CDR3 residues: CASSLAMATGELFF. CDR3 in DNA: TGTGCCAGCAGCTTAGCGATGGCGACCGGGGAGCTGTTTTTT.

The rearrangement joins TRBV7-2 to TRBJ2-7; D is uncertain. The CDR3 length is 13 residues. CDR1 is SGHTA and CDR2 is FQGNSA in the germline V gene. The germline V and J ends were trimmed by 0 bases and 3 bases, with 6 bases remaining between them. The CDR3 region is CASSLAQIYEQYF. CDR3 bases: TGTGCCAGCAGCTTAGCCCAGATCTACGAGCAGTACTTC.

This clonotype was observed a handful of times. This chain connects TRBV5-4 to TRBJ2-7; possibly TRBD2 for D (6 bases). CDR3 length: 14 residues. With 0 bases removed from V and 5 bases from J, the gap between germline ends came to 12 bases. Germline V gives CDR1 SGHNT, CDR2 YYREEE (reference sequence). The CDR3 DNA follows: TGTGCCAGCAGCTTGGGACGGGAGCCCCACGAGCAGTACTTC. Protein: CASSLGREPHEQYF.

The chain couples TRBV12-3 or TRBV12-4 to TRBJ1-5; D ambiguous. The CDR3 totals 13 residues. Trimming shortened V by 4 bases and J by 6 bases, and 10 bases separated the two germline ends. CDR3 bases: TGTGCCAGCAGTTCCGAGGGAGGTCAGCCCCAGCATTTT. This codes for CASSSEGGQPQHF.

This clonotype was observed a handful of times. The chain combines TRBV20-1 with TRBJ1-1, with D uncertain. Trimming pared 0 bases from V and 5 bases from J, leaving 10 bases between. Germline V CDR1 and CDR2: DFQATT, SNEGSKA (reference sequence). The CDR3 contains 13 residues. The CDR3 DNA reads TGCAGTGCTAGAGATCGAAGGAGGACTGAAGCTTTCTTT. This encodes CSARDRRRTEAFF.

This clonotype was recorded a few times. The chain recombines TRBV7-9 with TRBJ2-5; D gene ambiguous. Germline CDR1 is SEHNR and CDR2 is FQNEAQ (reference sequence). The CDR3 is 15 amino acids. The V end lost 1 base, the J end lost 5 bases, and 14 bases lay between the germline ends. The CDR3 bases are TGTGCCAGCAGCTTAGTCTTAGGCCGGGCGGAGACCCAGTACTTC. It translates to CASSLVLGRAETQYF.

This clonotype showed up many times. The chain is built from TRBV28 and TRBJ2-2; 12 bases agree with TRBD1. The V gene end was trimmed by 1 base and the J gene end by 0 bases; junction bases not matched to a gene: 18. Per the germline V gene, CDR1 is MDHEN and CDR2 is SYDVKM. The CDR3 sequence is 23 residues long. This CDR3 reads CASSLYGFPRDRGRDANTGELFF. CDR3 bases: TGTGCCAGCAGTTTATATGGTTTTCCCCGGGACAGGGGGCGCGACGCGAACACCGGGGAGCTGTTTTTT.

The genes are TRBV6-5 and TRBJ2-7, with 8 bases aligning to TRBD1. The J segment lost 4 bases and the V segment lost 0 bases, leaving 5 bases of the junction unmatched. The germline V gene encodes CDR1 MNHEY and CDR2 SVGAGI. The CDR3 totals 15 residues. CDR3 nucleotide sequence: TGTGCCAGCAGTTACTCTCTCGGACAGGGTTACGAGCAGTACTTC. The encoded protein is CASSYSLGQGYEQYF.

The rearrangement links TRBV2 to TRBJ2-2; TRBD2 matches 8 bases. In germline, CDR1 is SNHLY, CDR2 FYNNEI. V shed 4 bases and J 1 base; nucleotides not matched to a gene: 2. This CDR3 has 15 amino acids. The CDR3 nucleotides read TGTGCCAGCAGTGCCACTAGCGGGAACACCGGGGAGCTGTTTTTT. Its translation: CASSATSGNTGELFF.

This clonotype was observed a handful of times. The gene calls are TRBV7-8 and TRBJ2-7, with TRBD2 matching over 12 bases. Trimming removed 5 bases from V and 3 bases from J; junction bases left unmatched: 8. Per germline, CDR1 SGHVS and CDR2 FQNEAQ. This CDR3 contains 16 residues. CDR3 loop: CASSRPGLAGFYEQYF. The CDR3 coding sequence is TGTGCCAGCAGCCGACCGGGACTAGCGGGTTTCTACGAGCAGTACTTC. The full variable domain, rest sourced from reference TRBV7-8 and TRBJ2-7, is GAGVSQSPRYKVAKRGQDVALRCDPISGHVSLFWYQQALGQGPEFLTYFQNEAQLDKSGLPSDRFFAERPEGSVSTLKIQRTQQEDSAVYLCASSRPGLAGFYEQYFGPGTRLTVT.

This clonotype was detected only a few times. The rearrangement links TRBV11-2 to TRBJ2-7; a possible D gene is TRBD2 (5 bases). The length of the CDR3 is 15 residues. The V gene's germline CDR1 is SGHAT and CDR2 FQNNGV. V dropped 2 bases and J dropped 0 bases, with 11 bases sitting between them. The CDR3: CASSLRVGSSYEQYF. The CDR3 DNA sequence: TGTGCCAGCAGCTTAAGGGTGGGGAGCTCCTACGAGCAGTACTTC.